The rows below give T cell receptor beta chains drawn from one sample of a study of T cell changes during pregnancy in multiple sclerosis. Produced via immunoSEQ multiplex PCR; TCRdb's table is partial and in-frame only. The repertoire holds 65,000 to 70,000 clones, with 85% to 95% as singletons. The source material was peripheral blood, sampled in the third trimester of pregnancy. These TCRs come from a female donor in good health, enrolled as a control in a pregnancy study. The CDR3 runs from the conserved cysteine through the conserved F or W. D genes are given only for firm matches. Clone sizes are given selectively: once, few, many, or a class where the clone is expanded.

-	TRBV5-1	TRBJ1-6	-	TGCGCCAGCAGCCTTGCGGGGAGCTCCTATAATTCACCCCTCCACTTT	CASSLAGSSYNSPLHF
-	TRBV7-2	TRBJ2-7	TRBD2	TGTGCCAGCAGCCGCGGGACTAGTAATTACGAGCAGTACTTC	CASSRGTSNYEQYF
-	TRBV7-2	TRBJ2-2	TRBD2	TGTGCCAGCAGCTTTAGCGGGGGGAACACCGGGGAGCTGTTTTTT	CASSFSGGNTGELFF
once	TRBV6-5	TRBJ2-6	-	TGTGCCAGCAGTTACTCGCACAGCTCTGGGGCCAACGTCCTGACTTTC	CASSYSHSSGANVLTF
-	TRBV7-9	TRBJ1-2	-	TGTGCCAGCAGCTTAGACGCCGCGCGGACATCGACGAGGTACACCTTC	CASSLDAARTSTRYTF
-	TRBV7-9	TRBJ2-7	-	TGTGCCAGCAGCCAGGGGTTCTCCTACGAGCAGTACTTC	CASSQGFSYEQYF
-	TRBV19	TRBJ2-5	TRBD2	TGTGCCAGTAGTCCGACTAGCGAGGGGACCCAGTACTTC	CASSPTSEGTQYF
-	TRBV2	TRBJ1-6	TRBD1	TGTGCCAGCAGTGAAGAGGGACAGAGCTCCTATAATTCACCCCTCCACTTT	CASSEEGQSSYNSPLHF
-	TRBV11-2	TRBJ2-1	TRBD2	TGTGCCAGCAGCTTAGGGGCGGGAGGGGATAATGAGCAGTTCTTC	CASSLGAGGDNEQFF
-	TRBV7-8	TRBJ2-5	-	TGTGCCAGCAGCTTTCGGGACCCCGGGGGTCTGGAGACCCAGTACTTC	CASSFRDPGGLETQYF
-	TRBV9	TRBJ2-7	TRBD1	TGTGCCAGCAGCGTTGGGACAGGGTCTTTCGAGCAGTACTTC	CASSVGTGSFEQYF
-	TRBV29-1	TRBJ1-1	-	TGCAGCGTCAGGCGGGACACTGAAGCTTTCTTT	CSVRRDTEAFF
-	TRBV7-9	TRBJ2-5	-	TGTGCCAGCAGCAATCGAGGGACACTCCGAGAGACCCAGTACTTC	CASSNRGTLRETQYF
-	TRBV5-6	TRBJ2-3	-	TGTGCCAGCAGCTCTGTGCGGGGAGCAGATACGCAGTATTTT	CASSSVRGADTQYF
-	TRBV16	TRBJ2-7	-	TGTGCCAGCAGTCACGGACAGTTTACTTACGAGCAGTACTTC	CASSHGQFTYEQYF
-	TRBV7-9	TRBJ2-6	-	TGTGCCAGCAGCTGGGGCCCGGGCTCTGGGGCCAACGTCCTGACTTTC	CASSWGPGSGANVLTF
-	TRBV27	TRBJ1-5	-	TGTGCCAGCAGTGCCCAGGGAGGCAGCAATCAGCCCCAGCATTTT	CASSAQGGSNQPQHF
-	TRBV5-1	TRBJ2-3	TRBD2	TGCGCCAGCAGCTTGACTAGCGGGGGGGGCACAGATACGCAGTATTTT	CASSLTSGGGTDTQYF
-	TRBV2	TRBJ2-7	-	TGTGCCAGCAGTGGACAGACCTACGAGCAGTACTTC	CASSGQTYEQYF
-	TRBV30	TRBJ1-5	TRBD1	TGTGCCTGGAGTGTGGGAACAGGGGGCGCCGATCAGCCCCAGCATTTT	CAWSVGTGGADQPQHF
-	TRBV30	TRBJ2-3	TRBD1	TGTGCCTGGAGCACGACAGGGTTCACAGATACGCAGTATTTT	CAWSTTGFTDTQYF
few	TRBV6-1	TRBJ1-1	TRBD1	TGTGCCAGCAGGGGTGTAGGACAGGCGAACACTGAAGCTTTCTTT	CASRGVGQANTEAFF
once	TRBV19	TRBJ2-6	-	TGTGCCAGTAGTTCCGGCAGGCGGGGTTCTGGGGCCAACGTCCTGACTTTC	CASSSGRRGSGANVLTF
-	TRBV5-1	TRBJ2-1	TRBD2	TGCGCCAGCAGTCCAGCGGGGGCCCACAATGAGCAGTTCTTC	CASSPAGAHNEQFF
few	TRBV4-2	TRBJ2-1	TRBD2	TGTGCCAGCAGCCAAGAAGCGGGGGCCTCCTACAATGAGCAGTTCTTC	CASSQEAGASYNEQFF
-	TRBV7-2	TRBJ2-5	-	TGTGCCAGCAGCTTAGGGGTCGGGAGTGGCCAAGAGACCCAGTACTTC	CASSLGVGSGQETQYF
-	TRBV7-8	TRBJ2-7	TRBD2	TGTGCCAGCAGCCGCCTCGGGGGGACGGGCGGGGAGCAGTACTTC	CASSRLGGTGGEQYF
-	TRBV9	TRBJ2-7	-	TGTGCCAGCAGCGTAGGGGTGGAGGCCGGCTACGAGCAGTACTTC	CASSVGVEAGYEQYF
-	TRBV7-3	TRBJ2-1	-	TGTGCCAGCAGCTTAGGCGTAGAGGCAGGGGGGAATGAGCAGTTCTTC	CASSLGVEAGGNEQFF
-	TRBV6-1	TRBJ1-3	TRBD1	TGTGCCAGCAGCGCCGGGACAGGCTCTGGAAACACCATATATTTT	CASSAGTGSGNTIYF
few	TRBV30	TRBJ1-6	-	TGTGCCTGGACCGGACAGTATAATTCACCCCTCCACTTT	CAWTGQYNSPLHF
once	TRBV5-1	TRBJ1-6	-	TGCGCCAGCAGCCCCTCAGTGGGACTTTATAATTCACCCCTCCACTTT	CASSPSVGLYNSPLHF
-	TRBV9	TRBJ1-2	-	TGTGCCAGCAGCGGAGAGAAAACTCCCGGAGGATATGGCTACACCTTC	CASSGEKTPGGYGYTF
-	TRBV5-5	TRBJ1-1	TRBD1	TGTGCCAGCAGCTTGAGTCTCAGGGGGCGGGGGAACGGTGAAGCTTTCTTT	CASSLSLRGRGNGEAFF
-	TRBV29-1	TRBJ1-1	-	TGCAGCGCTAGAACTGGTTGGGACACTGAAGCTTTCTTT	CSARTGWDTEAFF
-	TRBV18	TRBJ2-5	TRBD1	TGTGCCAGCTCACCCGTACAGGGGAGTGAGACCCAGTACTTC	CASSPVQGSETQYF
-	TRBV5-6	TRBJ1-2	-	TGTGCCAGCAGCTTTGGGACGGAGGGTTATAACTATGGCTACACCTTC	CASSFGTEGYNYGYTF
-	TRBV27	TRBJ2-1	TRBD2	TGTGCCAGCAGTCGAACCCTTAGCGGGGGGACCGACAATGAGCAGTTCTTC	CASSRTLSGGTDNEQFF
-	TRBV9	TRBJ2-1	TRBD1	TGTGCCAGCAGCACGGGACAGGGCTCCTACAATGAGCAGTTCTTC	CASSTGQGSYNEQFF
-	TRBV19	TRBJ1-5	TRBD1	TGTGCCAGTACACGGGACAGAGTCAATCAGCCCCAGCATTTT	CASTRDRVNQPQHF
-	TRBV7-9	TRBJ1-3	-	TGTGCCAGCAGCTCTCGTGGACAAGGGACCATATATTTT	CASSSRGQGTIYF
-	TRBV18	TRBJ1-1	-	TGTGCCAGCTCACCCCCGGGTCACACTGAAGCTTTCTTT	CASSPPGHTEAFF
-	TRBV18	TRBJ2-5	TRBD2	TGTGCCAGCTCATCGGCTAGCGGGAGCGGCCAGACCCAGTACTTC	CASSSASGSGQTQYF
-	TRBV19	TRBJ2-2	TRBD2	TGTGCCAGTAGAACACTAGCGGGAGACACCGGGGAGCTGTTTTTT	CASRTLAGDTGELFF
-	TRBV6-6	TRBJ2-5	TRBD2	TGTGCCAGCCGAGGGACTACGGGATTGGGTCGAGAGACCCAGTACTTC	CASRGTTGLGRETQYF
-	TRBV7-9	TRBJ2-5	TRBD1	TGTGCCAGCAGCCGAGTCGGGACAGGCCAAGAGACCCAGTACTTC	CASSRVGTGQETQYF
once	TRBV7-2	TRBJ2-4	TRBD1	TGTGCCAGCAGCCCAGGACAGGGCATCGACACTCTAGCCAAAAACATTCAGTACTTC	CASSPGQGIDTLAKNIQYF
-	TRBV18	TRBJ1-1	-	TGTGCCAGCTCACCCGGACAGCTAAAGAACACTGAAGCTTTCTTT	CASSPGQLKNTEAFF
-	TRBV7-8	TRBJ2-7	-	TGTGCCAGCAGCTTAGGGCCCCGGACTACATACGAGCAGTACTTC	CASSLGPRTTYEQYF
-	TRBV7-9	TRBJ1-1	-	TGTGCCAGCAGCGGTGCTATGACAGTGAGCACTGAAGCTTTCTTT	CASSGAMTVSTEAFF
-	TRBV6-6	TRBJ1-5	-	TGTGCCAGCGCAGCGGCCGGGGGCAATCAGCCCCAGCATTTT	CASAAAGGNQPQHF
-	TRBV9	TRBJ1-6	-	TGTGCCAGCAGCGTAGTGGCAGACTATAATTCACCCCTCCACTTT	CASSVVADYNSPLHF
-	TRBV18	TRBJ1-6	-	TGTGCCAGCTCACCACCGCGATCACCCCTCCACTTT	CASSPPRSPLHF